This TCR beta chain was documented in a study of blood T cell repertoires in COVID-19. Study-level information: Sources were T cells, B-cell-depleted T cells, or PBMCs; the material itself was cDNA or gDNA.

With V trimmed by 8 bases and J by 7 bases, 13 bases remained unmatched. Per germline, CDR1 SGHAT and CDR2 FQNNGV. CDR3 length: 15 amino acids. As handled by the study authors: Scientists estimated how many nucleated cells there were by amplifying reference gene primers. Libraries were prepared by immunoSEQ multiplex PCR; TCRdb keeps only in-frame clonotypes and omits some of them. V, J and clone size derive from that table, while D and trimming were established from the DNA sequence. The table shows a few hundred thousand clones, with around 90% occurring only once. This receptor was obtained from a woman aged 40 to 50 with acute or convalescent COVID-19. The chain links TRBV11-2 to TRBJ2-2, with TRBD1 matching 7 bases. Sequenced material: peripheral blood. Written as DNA, the CDR3 is TGTGCCAGCTCGGGGTACAGGGGCCGAGGCGGGGAGCTGTTTTTT. Translated, it gives CASSGYRGRGGELFF.